Following are 5 T cell receptor beta chains from one sample sequenced in a study of T cell repertoires in cytomegalovirus infection. Using its own MiXCR run on the reads, TCRdb lists one record per CDR3 protein. Among some 240,000 distinct CDR3 sequences listed, about a sixth were seen once. Source material: CD8+ T cells from PBMCs. The receptors were sampled from a human donor in good health (CMV status not recorded). Some clones in this sample may be carry-over from other donors' samples.

This clonotype was picked up many times. V is TRBV18 and J is TRBJ2-3; D is perhaps TRBD2 (6 bases). The CDR3 contains 15 residues. Germline-derived CDR1 and CDR2 are KGHSH and LQKENI. V was trimmed by 0 bases and J by 4 bases, leaving 11 bases between them. In DNA, the CDR3 is TGTGCCAGCTCACCACCGTCTGGGGAGGCAGATACGCAGTATTTT. It yields the protein CASSPPSGEADTQYF.

The chain carries TRBV5-6 and TRBJ1-6; 9 bases map to TRBD1. The CDR3 has 17 residues. Looked up from germline, CDR1 is SGHDT and CDR2 is YYEEEE. With V trimmed by 4 bases and J by 8 bases, 13 bases remained unmatched. The CDR3 DNA is TGTGCCAGCAGCATAGTTGGGGACAGGGTTTTCGATTCACCCCTCCACTTT. Protein sequence: CASSIVGDRVFDSPLHF. Full variable domain (remainder filled in from reference TRBV5-6 and TRBJ1-6): DAGVTQSPTHLIKTRGQQVTLRCSPKSGHDTVSWYQQALGQGPQFIFQYYEEEERQRGNFPDRFSGHQFPNYSSELNVNALLLGDSALYLCASSIVGDRVFDSPLHFGNGTRLTVT.

In regard to this clonotype: Since a much larger clone is just one base distant, this may be a read error. The gene calls are TRBV29-1 and TRBJ2-7; TRBD1 matches 7 bases. The CDR3 is 13 residues long. Germline CDR1 is SQVTM and CDR2 is ANQGSEA. The CDR3 is CRVEDRDSYEQYF. CDR3 nucleotide sequence: TGCAGAGTTGAAGACAGGGATTCCTACGAGCAGTACTTC.

The gene calls are TRBV20-1 and TRBJ2-7; 7 bases map to TRBD1. The CDR3 totals 13 residues. In germline, CDR1 is DFQATT, CDR2 SNEGSKA (reference sequence). V lost 3 bases to trimming and J lost 2 bases; unmatched junction nucleotides: 4. CDR3 protein: CSARGQYAYEQYF. The CDR3 nucleotides read TGCAGTGCTAGGGGACAGTACGCCTACGAGCAGTACTTC.

The chain couples TRBV14 to TRBJ2-7; D is possibly TRBD2 (5 bases). Trimming removed 8 bases from V and 5 bases from J, with 22 bases in between. The CDR3 totals 15 residues. Germline V lookup: CDR1 SGHDN, CDR2 FVKESK. The CDR3 coding sequence is TGTGCCAGCGCCCCTAACGCGGGCCCCCGCGACGAGCAGTACTTC. It specifies CASAPNAGPRDEQYF.